This T cell receptor (beta chain) was recovered during a study of blood T cell repertoires in COVID-19. Overall study: Samples taken during acute and convalescent COVID-19 were collected in the United States, Italy and Spain. PBMCs, B-cell-depleted T cells, or T cells provided the cDNA or gDNA that made up the material.

CDR1 and CDR2 from the germline V gene are SEHNR and FQNEAQ (reference sequence). Trimming removed 0 bases from V and 6 bases from J; junction bases left unmatched: 2. The CDR3 consists of 13 residues. Clones were read by immunoSEQ multiplex PCR, and TCRdb kept only the in-frame ones, dropping some. The data hold 35,000 to 45,000 clones, with 87% observed a single time. This clone showed up just a few times. The TCR originated in a man in his sixties with acute or convalescent COVID-19. The V gene is TRBV7-9, the J gene TRBJ2-7; TRBD1 agrees at 7 bases. The sample was peripheral blood. The CDR3 DNA is TGTGCCAGCAGCTTAGCCCGGACAGGCGAGCAGTACGTC. Translation gives CASSLARTGEQYV.